This TCR beta chain was observed in a study of T cells after posttransplantation cyclophosphamide. Study-level results: Recipient CMV seropositivity and CMV reactivation strongly tracked TRB clonality. Donor-recipient repertoire similarity was low at 1-2 months, rising over year one. TRB overlap between skin or GI tissue T cells and blood was limited.

Controls had myeloablative marrow grafts with methotrexate and calcineurin inhibitor, sampled at 1 year. Sequencing used immunoSEQ multiplex PCR; TCRdb keeps in-frame clones, though not all of them. Among about 14,000 clones, 84% were seen once, and the ten largest hold about 5%. This clone was observed once. Antigen unknown. The CDR3 is 14 amino acids. V gave up 5 bases and J gave up 9 bases; unmatched junction bases: 7. Germline V gene data show CDR1 as MNHEY and CDR2 as SMNVEV (reference sequence). The source of this sequence is a male patient in his late teens or twenties who received an allogeneic stem cell transplant from a related donor, was CMV-positive, and had no GVHD. Some T cells may be the graft donor's. The sequences come from PBMCs, collected approximately 390 days after allogeneic stem cell transplant with calcineurin inhibitor and methotrexate. The chain uses TRBV27 and TRBJ2-1; 10 bases fit TRBD2. CDR3 residues: CASSPAGTSAEQFF. In nucleotides, the CDR3 is TGTGCCAGCAGTCCCGCCGGGACTAGCGCTGAGCAGTTCTTC.